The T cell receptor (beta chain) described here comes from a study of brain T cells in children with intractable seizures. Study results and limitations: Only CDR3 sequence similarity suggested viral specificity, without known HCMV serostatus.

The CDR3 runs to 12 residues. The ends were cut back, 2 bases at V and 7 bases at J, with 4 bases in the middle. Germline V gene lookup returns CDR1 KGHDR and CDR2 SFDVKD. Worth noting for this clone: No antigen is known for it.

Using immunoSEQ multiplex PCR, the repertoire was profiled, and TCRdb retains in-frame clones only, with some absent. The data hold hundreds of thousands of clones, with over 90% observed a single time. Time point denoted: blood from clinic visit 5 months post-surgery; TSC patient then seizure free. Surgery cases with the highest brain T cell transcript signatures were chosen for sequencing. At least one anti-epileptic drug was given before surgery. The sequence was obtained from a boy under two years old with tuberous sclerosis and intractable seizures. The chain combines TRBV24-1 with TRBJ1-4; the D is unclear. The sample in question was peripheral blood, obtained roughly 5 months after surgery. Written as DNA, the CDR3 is TGTGCCACCAGTGATTGGGGTGAAAAACTGTTTTTT. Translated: CATSDWGEKLFF.